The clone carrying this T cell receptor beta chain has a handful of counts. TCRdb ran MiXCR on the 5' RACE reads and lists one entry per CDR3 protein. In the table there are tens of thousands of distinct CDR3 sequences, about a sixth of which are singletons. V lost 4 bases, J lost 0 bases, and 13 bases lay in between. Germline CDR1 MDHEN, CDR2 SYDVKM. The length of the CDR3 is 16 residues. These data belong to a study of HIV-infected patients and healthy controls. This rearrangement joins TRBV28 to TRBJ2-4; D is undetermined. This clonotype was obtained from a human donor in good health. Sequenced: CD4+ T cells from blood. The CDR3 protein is CASSSGLKLAKNIQYF. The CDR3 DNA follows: TGTGCCAGCAGTTCGGGCCTTAAACTAGCCAAAAACATTCAGTACTTC.